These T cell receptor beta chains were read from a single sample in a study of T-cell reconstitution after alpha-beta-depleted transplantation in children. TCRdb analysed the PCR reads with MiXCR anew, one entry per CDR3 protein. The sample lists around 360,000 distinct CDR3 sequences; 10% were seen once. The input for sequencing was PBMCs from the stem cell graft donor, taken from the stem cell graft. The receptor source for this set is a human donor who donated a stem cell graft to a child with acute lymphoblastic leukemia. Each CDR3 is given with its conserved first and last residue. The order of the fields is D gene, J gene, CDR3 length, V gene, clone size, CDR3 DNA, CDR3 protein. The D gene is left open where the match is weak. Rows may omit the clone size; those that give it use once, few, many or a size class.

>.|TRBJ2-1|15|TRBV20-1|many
TGCAGTGCTAGAGATTTGGGCGGGTTCATCGATGAGCAGTTCTTC
CSARDLGGFIDEQFF
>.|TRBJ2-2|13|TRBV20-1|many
TGCAGTGCTAGGGGCGGGGTCACCGGGGAGCTGTTTTTT
CSARGGVTGELFF
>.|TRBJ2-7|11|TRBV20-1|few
TGCAGTGCTGGCGACAGGTACGAGCAGTACTTC
CSAGDRYEQYF
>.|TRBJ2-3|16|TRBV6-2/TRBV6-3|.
TGTGCCAGCAGTGACTCGAGGCAGGGGAGGGCAGATACGCAGTATTTT
CASSDSRQGRADTQYF
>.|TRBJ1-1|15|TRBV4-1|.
TGCGTCAGCAGCCAAGAGGGCAGGGGTGGGACTGAAGCTTTCTTT
CVSSQEGRGGTEAFF
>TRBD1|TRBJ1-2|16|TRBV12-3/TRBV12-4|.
TGTGCCAGCAGTCTGGGGACAGGGTTGGTGCTAGACGGCTACACCTTC
CASSLGTGLVLDGYTF
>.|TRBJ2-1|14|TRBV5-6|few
TGTGCCAGCAGCGCCGGATTGACCTACAATGAGCAGTTCTTC
CASSAGLTYNEQFF
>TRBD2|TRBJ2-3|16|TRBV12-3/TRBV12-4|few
TGTGCCAGCAGATATCTAGCGGGAGGTTTCACAGATACGCAGTATTTT
CASRYLAGGFTDTQYF
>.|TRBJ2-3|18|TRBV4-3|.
TGCGCCAGCAGCCAAGAGGGTTGGGGAGCACAGAACACAGATACGCAGTATTTT
CASSQEGWGAQNTDTQYF
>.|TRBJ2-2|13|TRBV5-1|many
TGCGCCAGCAGCTTGGTTAGAGCCGGGGAGCTGTTTTTT
CASSLVRAGELFF
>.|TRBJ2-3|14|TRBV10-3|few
TGTGCCATTACCTCTAGCGAACGCACAGATACGCAGTATTTT
CAITSSERTDTQYF
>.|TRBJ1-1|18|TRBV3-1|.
TGTGCCAGCAGCCAAAGGCCAGGCCGCCGGAGGGGGAACACTGAAGCTTTCTTT
CASSQRPGRRRGNTEAFF
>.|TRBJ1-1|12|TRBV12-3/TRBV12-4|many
TGTGCCAGCAGTTTTGGGGGGATTTGGGCTTTCTTT
CASSFGGIWAFF
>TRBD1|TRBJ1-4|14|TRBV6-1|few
TGTGCCAGCAGAAACCAAGGACAGGTGAAAAAACTGTTTTTT
CASRNQGQVKKLFF
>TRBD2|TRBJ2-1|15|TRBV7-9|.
TGTGCCAGCAGCTTAGTCCTAGCGGACTACAATGAGCAGTTCTTC
CASSLVLADYNEQFF
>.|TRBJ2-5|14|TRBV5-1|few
TGCGCCAGCAGCTTAGACGGTACACAGGAGACCCAGTACTTC
CASSLDGTQETQYF
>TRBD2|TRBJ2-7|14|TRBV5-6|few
TGTGCCAGCAGCAATAGCGGGAGAGGGCACGAGCAGTACTTC
CASSNSGRGHEQYF
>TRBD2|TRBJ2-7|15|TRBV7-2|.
TGTGCCAGCAGCTTAGGTGCGGGGGATCCCTACGAGCAGTACTTC
CASSLGAGDPYEQYF
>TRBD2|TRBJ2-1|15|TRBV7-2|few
TGTGCCAGCAGGCTGGGACTAGCGGGCTACAATGAGCAGTTCTTC
CASRLGLAGYNEQFF
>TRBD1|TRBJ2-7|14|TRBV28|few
TGTGCCAGCAGTCCCGGGGACAGGGAATACGAGCAGTACTTC
CASSPGDREYEQYF
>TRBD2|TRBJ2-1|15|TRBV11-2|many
TGTGCCAGCAGCAGTAGCGGGAGCCCCTACAATGAGCAGTTCTTC
CASSSSGSPYNEQFF
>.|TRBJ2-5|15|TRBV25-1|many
TGTGCCAGCAGTGAATATACTCAACTACACGGAACCCAGTACTTC
CASSEYTQLHGTQYF
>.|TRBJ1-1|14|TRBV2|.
TGTGCCAGCAGACGAGGGCGGTTGAACACTGAAGCTTTCTTT
CASRRGRLNTEAFF
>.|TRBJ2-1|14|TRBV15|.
TGTGCCACCAGCAGAGTGGTAGAGAGGAATGAGCAGTTCTTC
CATSRVVERNEQFF
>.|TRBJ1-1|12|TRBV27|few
TGTGCCAGCGGGAGGGATTGGACTGAAGCTTTCTTT
CASGRDWTEAFF
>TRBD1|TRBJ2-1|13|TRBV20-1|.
TGCAGTGCCCCGGGACAGAACTACAATGAGCAGTTCTTC
CSAPGQNYNEQFF
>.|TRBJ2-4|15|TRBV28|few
TGTGCCAGCAGTTACGAGCAGGGTGTAGAAAACATTCAGTACTTC
CASSYEQGVENIQYF
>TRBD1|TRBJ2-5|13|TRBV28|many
TGTGCCAGCAGTAACACAGGGGAAGAGACCCAGTACTTC
CASSNTGEETQYF
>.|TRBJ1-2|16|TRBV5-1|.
TGCGCCAGCAGCCCCCTCCGACAGGAATCTAACTATGGCTACACCTTC
CASSPLRQESNYGYTF
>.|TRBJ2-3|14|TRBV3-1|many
TGTGCCAGCAGCCAAACTAGAACCACAGATACGCAGTATTTT
CASSQTRTTDTQYF
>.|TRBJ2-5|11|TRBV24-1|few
TGTGCCACCGCCGACCAAGAGACCCAGTACTTC
CATADQETQYF
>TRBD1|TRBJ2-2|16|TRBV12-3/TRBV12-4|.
TGTGCCAGCAGGGGTAAACAGGGGGCCAACACCGGGGAGCTGTTTTTT
CASRGKQGANTGELFF